This TCR beta chain stems from a study of blood T cell repertoires in COVID-19. Overall study context: T cells, B-cell-depleted T cells, or PBMCs provided the cDNA or gDNA that served as material.

Trimming cost V 4 bases and J 2 bases; bases outside gene matches: 7. Germline CDR1 ENHRY, CDR2 SYGVKD. CDR3 length: 16 amino acids. Here immunoSEQ multiplex PCR was the method, and the copy in TCRdb shows in-frame clones only, minus some. The profile shows about 130,000 clones, about 86% of them singletons. Residents of about two dozen US areas, aged 18 to 89 years, made up the participants. The study assigned cohorts using participant-reported clinical history. The chain couples TRBV10-3 to TRBJ1-1; 10 bases are shared with TRBD1. This clonotype was obtained from a man aged 50 to 59 who had recovered from COVID-19. Source material: PBMCs or T cells enriched from blood (not recorded which). This CDR3 is CAISVRDRGLNTEAFF. CDR3 coding DNA: TGTGCCATCAGTGTCCGGGACAGGGGCCTTAACACTGAAGCTTTCTTT.